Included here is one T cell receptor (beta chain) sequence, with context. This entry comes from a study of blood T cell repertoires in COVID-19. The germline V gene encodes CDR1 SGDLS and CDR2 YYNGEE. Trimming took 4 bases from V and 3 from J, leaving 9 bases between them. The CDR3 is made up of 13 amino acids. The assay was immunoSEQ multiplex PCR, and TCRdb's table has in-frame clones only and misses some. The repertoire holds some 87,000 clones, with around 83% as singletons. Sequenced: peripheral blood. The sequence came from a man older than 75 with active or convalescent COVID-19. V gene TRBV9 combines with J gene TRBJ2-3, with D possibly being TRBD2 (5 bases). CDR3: CASSPWTTDTQYF. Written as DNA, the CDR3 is TGTGCCAGCAGCCCCTGGACTACAGATACGCAGTATTTT.